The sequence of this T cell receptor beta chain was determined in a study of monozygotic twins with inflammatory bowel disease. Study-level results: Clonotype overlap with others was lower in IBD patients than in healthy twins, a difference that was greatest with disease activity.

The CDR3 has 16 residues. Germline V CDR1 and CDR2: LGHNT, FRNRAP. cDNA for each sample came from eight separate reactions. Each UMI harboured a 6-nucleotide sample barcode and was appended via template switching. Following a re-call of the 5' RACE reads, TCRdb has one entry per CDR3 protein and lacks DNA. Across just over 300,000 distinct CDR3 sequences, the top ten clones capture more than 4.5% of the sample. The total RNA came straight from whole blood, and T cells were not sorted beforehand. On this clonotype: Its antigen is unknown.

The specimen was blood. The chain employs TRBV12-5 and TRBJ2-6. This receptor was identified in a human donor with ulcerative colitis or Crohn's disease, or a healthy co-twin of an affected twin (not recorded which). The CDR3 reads CASGSVEISGANVLTF.